This T cell receptor beta chain was retrieved from a study of blood T cell repertoires in COVID-19. Across the study: Samples came from the United States, Italy and Spain, spanning acute and convalescent COVID-19. In each case, the material was cDNA or gDNA derived from T cells, B-cell-depleted T cells, or PBMCs.

Per the authors' pipeline: Amplification of reference gene primers was used by the study to estimate nucleated cell counts. Some clones are missing from TCRdb's copy, which holds only in-frame ones; the method was immunoSEQ multiplex PCR. V, J and clone size were drawn from that table, and D and trimming were deduced from the DNA. The sample yields around 78,000 clones, approximately 84% seen once. The length of the CDR3 is 16 residues. From germline, CDR1 is PRHDT and CDR2 FYEKMQ (reference sequence). Trimming took 5 bases from V and 5 from J; bases not matched to a gene: 11. The clonotype originates from a man between 65 and 85 years old with active or convalescent COVID-19. Sequencing was performed on peripheral blood. The chain recombines TRBV13 with TRBJ2-1, with 8 bases identical to TRBD2. CDR3 nucleotides: TGTGCCAGCAGCCAACTAAGCGGGAGAGTACACAATGAGCAGTTCTTC. Amino acids: CASSQLSGRVHNEQFF.